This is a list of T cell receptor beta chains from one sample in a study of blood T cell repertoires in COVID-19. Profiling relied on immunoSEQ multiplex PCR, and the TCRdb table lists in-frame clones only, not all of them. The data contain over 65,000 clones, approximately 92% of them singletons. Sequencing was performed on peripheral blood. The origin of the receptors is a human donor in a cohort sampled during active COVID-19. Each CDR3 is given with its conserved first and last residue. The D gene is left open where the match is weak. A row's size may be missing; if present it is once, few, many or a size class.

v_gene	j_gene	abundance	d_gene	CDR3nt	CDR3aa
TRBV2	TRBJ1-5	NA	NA	TGTGCCAGCAGTGAAGCTTCAGGTTTGCATCAGCCCCAGCATTTT	CASSEASGLHQPQHF
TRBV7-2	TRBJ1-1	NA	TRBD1	TGTGCCAGCAGCTCAGGGGGCGCTTTGGGAGGTTTCTTT	CASSSGGALGGFF
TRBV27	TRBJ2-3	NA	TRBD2	TGTGCCAGCAGTTTAGGTCTAGCGGGGGGAATCACAGATACGCAGTATTTT	CASSLGLAGGITDTQYF
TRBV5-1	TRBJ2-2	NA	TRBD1	TGCGCCAGCAGCCGGGACAGGCTTAACACCGGGGAGCTGTTTTTT	CASSRDRLNTGELFF
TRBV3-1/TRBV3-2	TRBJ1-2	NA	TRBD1	TGTGCCAGCAGCTACCGGGACAGGGAATTGTATGGCTACACCTTC	CASSYRDRELYGYTF
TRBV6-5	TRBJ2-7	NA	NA	TGTGCCAGCAGTTACGCCCTTCACGCGGAGCAGTACTTC	CASSYALHAEQYF
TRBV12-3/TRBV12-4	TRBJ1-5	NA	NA	TGTGCCAGCACAGTACAGGGCGGTCAGCCCCAGCATTTT	CASTVQGGQPQHF
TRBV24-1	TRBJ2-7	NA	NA	TGTGCCACCAGTGAGAACCGAGCCCCCTACGAGCAGTACTTC	CATSENRAPYEQYF
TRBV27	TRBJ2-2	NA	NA	TGTGCCAGCAGCCGGAACACCGGGGAGCTGTTTTTT	CASSRNTGELFF
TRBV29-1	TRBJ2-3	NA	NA	TGCAGCGTTCAGCAGGGGAGCGGCACAGATACGCAGTATTTT	CSVQQGSGTDTQYF
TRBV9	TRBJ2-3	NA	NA	TGTGCCAGCAGCGTAAAAACGGGGGGCACAGATACGCAGTATTTT	CASSVKTGGTDTQYF
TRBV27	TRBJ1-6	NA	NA	TGTGCCAGCAGTTTAGAAGGCGGCCGTTCACCCCTCCACTTT	CASSLEGGRSPLHF
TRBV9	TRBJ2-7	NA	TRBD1	TGTGCCAGCAGCGTTGGGGATGGGACAGGGGTCTACGAGCAGTACTTC	CASSVGDGTGVYEQYF
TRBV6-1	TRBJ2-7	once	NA	TGTGCCAGCAGTGAAAGGCCGGGTGGTATCCTCTACGAGCAGTACTTC	CASSERPGGILYEQYF
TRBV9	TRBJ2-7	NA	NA	TGTGCCAGCAGCGTAGGGGGGGACGGTTATTACGAGCAGTACTTC	CASSVGGDGYYEQYF
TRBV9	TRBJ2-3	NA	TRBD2	TGTGCCAGCAGCGTAGAGGCGGGGGGGCCCCTCATTACAGATACGCAGTATTTT	CASSVEAGGPLITDTQYF
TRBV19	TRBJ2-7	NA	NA	TGTGCCAGTACCCCTAGGCCAGGGGACTACGAGCAGTACTTC	CASTPRPGDYEQYF
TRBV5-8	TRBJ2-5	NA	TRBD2	TGTGCCAGCAGCTTGGGGGGGACTAGCGCACCTCCATCCCAAGAGACCCAGTACTTC	CASSLGGTSAPPSQETQYF
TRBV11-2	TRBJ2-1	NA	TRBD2	TGTGCCAGCAGCCCTGGACTAGCGGGGGGGCTCAATGAGCAGTTCTTC	CASSPGLAGGLNEQFF
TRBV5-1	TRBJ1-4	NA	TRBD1	TGCGCCAGCAGCGGGGGACAGGGTGGGGCTAATGAAAAACTGTTTTTT	CASSGGQGGANEKLFF
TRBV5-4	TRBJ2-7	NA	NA	TGTGCCAGCAGCATCACAGGGTTGAACGAGCAGTACTTC	CASSITGLNEQYF
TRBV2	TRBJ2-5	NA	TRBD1	TGTGCCTTCAACCGCGACAGGGAAGAGACCCAGTACTTC	CAFNRDREETQYF
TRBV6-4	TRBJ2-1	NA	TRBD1	TGTGCCAGCAGTACGACAGGGGACAGTCACAATGAGCAGTTCTTC	CASSTTGDSHNEQFF
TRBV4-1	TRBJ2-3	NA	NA	TGCGCCAGCAGCTTTCAGGGTGAGAGGACAGATACGCAGTATTTT	CASSFQGERTDTQYF